Described below is a single T cell receptor beta chain sequence and its context. Some clones are missing from TCRdb's copy, which holds only in-frame ones; the method was immunoSEQ multiplex PCR. The sample has a few hundred thousand clones, approximately 80% seen once; the top ten hold about an eighth. These data belong to a study of cytomegalovirus exposure and HLA in healthy donors. The sequencing sample was made of PBMCs. The origin of this receptor is a woman in her twenties or thirties in good health and CMV-seropositive.

CDR3 sequence: CASSAGDYGYTF. The DNA for the CDR3 is TGTGCCAGCAGCGCAGGGGACTATGGCTACACCTTC. The chain couples TRBV7-2 to TRBJ1-2; a weak D match, TRBD1 (6 bases). V lost 5 bases, J lost 3 bases, and 7 bases lay in between. Germline loops: CDR1 SGHTA, CDR2 FQGNSA. There are 12 residues in the CDR3.